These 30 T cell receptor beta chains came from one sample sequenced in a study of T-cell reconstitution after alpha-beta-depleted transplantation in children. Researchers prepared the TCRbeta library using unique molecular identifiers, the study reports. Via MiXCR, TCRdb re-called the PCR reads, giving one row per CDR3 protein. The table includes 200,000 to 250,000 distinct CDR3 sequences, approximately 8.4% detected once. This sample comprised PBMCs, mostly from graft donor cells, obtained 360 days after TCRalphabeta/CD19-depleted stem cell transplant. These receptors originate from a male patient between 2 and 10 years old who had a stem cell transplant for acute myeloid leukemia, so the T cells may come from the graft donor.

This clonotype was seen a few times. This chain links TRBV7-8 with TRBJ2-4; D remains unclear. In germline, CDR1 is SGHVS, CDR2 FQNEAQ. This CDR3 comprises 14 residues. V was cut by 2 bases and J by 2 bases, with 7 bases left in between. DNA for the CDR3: TGTGCCAGCAGCTTACAATTTTCCAAAAACATTCAGTACTTC. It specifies CASSLQFSKNIQYF.

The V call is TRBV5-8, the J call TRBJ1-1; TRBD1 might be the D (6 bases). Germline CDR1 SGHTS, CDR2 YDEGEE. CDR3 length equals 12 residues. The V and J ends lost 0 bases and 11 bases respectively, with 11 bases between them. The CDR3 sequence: CASSLVGGDAFF. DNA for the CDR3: TGTGCCAGCAGCTTGGTGGGGGGCGACGCTTTCTTT.

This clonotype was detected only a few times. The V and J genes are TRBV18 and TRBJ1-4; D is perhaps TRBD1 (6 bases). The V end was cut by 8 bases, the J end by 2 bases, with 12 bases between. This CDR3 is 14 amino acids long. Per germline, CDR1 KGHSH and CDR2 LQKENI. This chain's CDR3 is CASQGTRTNEKLFF. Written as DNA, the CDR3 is TGTGCCAGCCAAGGGACACGGACTAATGAAAAACTGTTTTTT.

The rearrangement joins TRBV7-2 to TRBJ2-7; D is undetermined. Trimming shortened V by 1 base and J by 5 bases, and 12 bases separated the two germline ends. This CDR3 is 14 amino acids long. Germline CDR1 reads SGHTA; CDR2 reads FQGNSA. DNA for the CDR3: TGTGCCAGCAGCTTAGACCGGCCCCTAGACGAGCAGTACTTC. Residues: CASSLDRPLDEQYF.

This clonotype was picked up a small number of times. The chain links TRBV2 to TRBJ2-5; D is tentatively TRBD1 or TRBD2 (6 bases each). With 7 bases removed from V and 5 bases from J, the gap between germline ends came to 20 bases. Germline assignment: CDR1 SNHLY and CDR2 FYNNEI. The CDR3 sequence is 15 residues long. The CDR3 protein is CASTRRVGGLETQYF. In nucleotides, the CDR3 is TGTGCCAGCACCCGACGGGTGGGGGGCCTGGAGACCCAGTACTTC.

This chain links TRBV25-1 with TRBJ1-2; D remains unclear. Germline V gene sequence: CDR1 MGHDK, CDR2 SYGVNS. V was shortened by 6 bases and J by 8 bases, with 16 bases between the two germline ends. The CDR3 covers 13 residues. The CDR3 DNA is TGTGCCAGCAGCCCACTTGCGGCGCAAGGCTACACCTTC. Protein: CASSPLAAQGYTF.

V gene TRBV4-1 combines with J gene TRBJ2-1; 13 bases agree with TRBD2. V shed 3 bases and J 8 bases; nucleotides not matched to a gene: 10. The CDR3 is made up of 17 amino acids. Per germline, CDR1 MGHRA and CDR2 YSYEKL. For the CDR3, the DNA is TGCGCCAGCAGCCACTTCGACGGGACTAGCGGGATCGATGAGCAGTTCTTC. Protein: CASSHFDGTSGIDEQFF.

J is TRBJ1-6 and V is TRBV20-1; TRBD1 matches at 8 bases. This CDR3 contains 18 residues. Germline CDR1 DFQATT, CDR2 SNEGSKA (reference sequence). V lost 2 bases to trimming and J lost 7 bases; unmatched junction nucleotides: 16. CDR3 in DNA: TGCAGTGCTAGAATGCCCCTCGGACAGGGAGGGGAAAATTCACCCCTCCACTTT. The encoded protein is CSARMPLGQGGENSPLHF.

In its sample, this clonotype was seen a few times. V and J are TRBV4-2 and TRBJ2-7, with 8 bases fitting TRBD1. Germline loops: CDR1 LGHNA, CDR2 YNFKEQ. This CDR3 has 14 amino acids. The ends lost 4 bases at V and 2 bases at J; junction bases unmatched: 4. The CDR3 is CASSRGQGTYEQYF. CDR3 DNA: TGTGCCAGCAGCCGCGGACAGGGAACCTACGAGCAGTACTTC.

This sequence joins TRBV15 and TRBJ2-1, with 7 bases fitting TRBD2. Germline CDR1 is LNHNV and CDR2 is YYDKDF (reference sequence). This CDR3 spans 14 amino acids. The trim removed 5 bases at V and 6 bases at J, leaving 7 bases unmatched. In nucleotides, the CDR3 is TGTGCCACCAGCGAGTTACTAGCGTTCAATGAGCAGTTCTTC. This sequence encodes CATSELLAFNEQFF.

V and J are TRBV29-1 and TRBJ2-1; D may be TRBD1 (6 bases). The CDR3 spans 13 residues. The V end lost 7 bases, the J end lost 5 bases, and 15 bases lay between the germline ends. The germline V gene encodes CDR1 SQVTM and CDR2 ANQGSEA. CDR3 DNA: TGCAGCGCCCACAGGGTACGGCACAATGAGCAGTTCTTC. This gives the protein CSAHRVRHNEQFF.

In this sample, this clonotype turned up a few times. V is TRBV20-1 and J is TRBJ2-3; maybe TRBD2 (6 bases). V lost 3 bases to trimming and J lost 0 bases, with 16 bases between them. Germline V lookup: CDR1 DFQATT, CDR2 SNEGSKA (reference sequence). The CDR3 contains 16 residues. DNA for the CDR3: TGCAGTGCTAGTCCCGTTAGCGGACCTAGCACAGATACGCAGTATTTT. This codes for CSASPVSGPSTDTQYF.

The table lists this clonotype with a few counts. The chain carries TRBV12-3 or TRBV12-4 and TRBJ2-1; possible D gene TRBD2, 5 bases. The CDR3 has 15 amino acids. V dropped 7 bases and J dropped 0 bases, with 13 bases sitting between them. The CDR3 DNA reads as TGTGCCAGCAAACTGAGGGTGGGCTCCTACAATGAGCAGTTCTTC. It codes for CASKLRVGSYNEQFF.

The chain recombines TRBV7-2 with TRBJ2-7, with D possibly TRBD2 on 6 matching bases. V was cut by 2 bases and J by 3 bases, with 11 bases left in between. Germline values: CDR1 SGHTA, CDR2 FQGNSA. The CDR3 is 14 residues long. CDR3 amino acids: CASSLRGSGYEQYF. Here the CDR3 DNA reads TGTGCCAGCAGCTTACGGGGTAGCGGCTACGAGCAGTACTTC.

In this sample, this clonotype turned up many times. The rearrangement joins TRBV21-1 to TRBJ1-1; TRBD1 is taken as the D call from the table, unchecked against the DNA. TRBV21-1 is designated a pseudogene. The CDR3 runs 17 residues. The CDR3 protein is CASSKLRLTGTNTEAFF. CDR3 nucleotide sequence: TGTGCCAGCAGCAAATTGCGACTGACAGGGACCAACACTGAAGCTTTCTTT.

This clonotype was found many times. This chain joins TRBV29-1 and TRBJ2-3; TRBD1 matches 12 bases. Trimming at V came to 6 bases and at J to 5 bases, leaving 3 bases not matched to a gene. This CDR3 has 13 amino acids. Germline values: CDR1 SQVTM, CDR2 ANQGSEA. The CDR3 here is CSVWDRGQDTQYF. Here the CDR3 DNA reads TGCAGCGTCTGGGACAGGGGGCAAGATACGCAGTATTTT.

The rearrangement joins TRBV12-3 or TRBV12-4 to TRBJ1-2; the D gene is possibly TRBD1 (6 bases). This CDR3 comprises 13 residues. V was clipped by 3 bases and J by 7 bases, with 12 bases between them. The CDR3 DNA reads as TGTGCCAGCAGTTTTGGAGGGGGTGGTGGCTACACCTTC. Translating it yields CASSFGGGGGYTF.

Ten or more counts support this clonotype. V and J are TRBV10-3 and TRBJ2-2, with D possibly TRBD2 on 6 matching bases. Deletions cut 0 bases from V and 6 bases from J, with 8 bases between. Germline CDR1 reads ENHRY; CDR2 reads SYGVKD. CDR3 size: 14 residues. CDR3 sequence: CAISESTSPGELFF. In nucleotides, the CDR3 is TGTGCCATCAGTGAGTCGACTAGTCCCGGGGAGCTGTTTTTT.

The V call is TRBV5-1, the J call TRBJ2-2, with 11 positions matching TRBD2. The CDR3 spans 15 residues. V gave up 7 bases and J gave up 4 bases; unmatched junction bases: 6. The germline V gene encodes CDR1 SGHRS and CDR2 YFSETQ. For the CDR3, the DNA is TGCGCCAGCTTTAGCGGGGGGGCGTTCACCGGGGAGCTGTTTTTT. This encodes CASFSGGAFTGELFF.

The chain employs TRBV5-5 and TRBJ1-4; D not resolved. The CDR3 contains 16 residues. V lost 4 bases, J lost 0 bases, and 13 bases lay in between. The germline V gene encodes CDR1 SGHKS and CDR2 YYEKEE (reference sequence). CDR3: CASSGFLVATNEKLFF. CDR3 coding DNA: TGTGCCAGCAGCGGATTTTTGGTTGCAACTAATGAAAAACTGTTTTTT.

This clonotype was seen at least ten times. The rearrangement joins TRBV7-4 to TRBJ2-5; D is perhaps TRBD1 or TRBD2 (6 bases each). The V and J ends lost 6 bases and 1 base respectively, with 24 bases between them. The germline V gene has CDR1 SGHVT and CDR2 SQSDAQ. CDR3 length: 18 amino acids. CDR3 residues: CASRPDSRGTSVQETQYF. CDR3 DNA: TGTGCCAGCAGACCGGACAGCCGGGGGACGTCGGTCCAAGAGACCCAGTACTTC. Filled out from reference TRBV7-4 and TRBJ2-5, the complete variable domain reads GAGVSQSPRYKVAKRGRDVALRCDSISGHVTLYWYRQTLGQGSEVLTYSQSDAQRDKSGRPSGRFSAERPERSVSTLKIQRTEQGDSAVYLCASRPDSRGTSVQETQYFGPGTRLLVL.

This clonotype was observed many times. The CDR3 DNA reads as TGTGCCAGCAGCGCCGGTGGCAGTATCACCGGGGAGCTGTTTTTT. Amino acids: CASSAGGSITGELFF. The chain links TRBV3-1 to TRBJ2-2; D ambiguous. The CDR3 is 15 amino acids. The V and J ends lost 5 bases and 4 bases respectively, with 14 bases between them. The germline V gene has CDR1 LGHDT and CDR2 YNNKEL (reference sequence).

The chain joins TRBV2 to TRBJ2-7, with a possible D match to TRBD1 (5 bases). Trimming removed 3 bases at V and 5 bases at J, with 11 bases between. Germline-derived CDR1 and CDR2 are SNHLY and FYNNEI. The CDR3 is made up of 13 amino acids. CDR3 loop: CASSDSWGNEQYV. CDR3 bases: TGTGCCAGCAGTGATTCCTGGGGCAACGAGCAGTACGTC.

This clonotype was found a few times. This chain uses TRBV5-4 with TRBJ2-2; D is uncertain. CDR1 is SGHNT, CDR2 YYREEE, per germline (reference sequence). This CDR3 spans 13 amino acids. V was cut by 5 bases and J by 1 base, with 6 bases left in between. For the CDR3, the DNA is TGTGCCAGCAGACAGCGGAACACCGGGGAGCTGTTTTTT. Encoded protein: CASRQRNTGELFF.

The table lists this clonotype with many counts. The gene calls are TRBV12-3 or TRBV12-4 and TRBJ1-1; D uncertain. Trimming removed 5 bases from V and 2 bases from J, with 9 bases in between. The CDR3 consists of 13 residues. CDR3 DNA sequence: TGTGCCAGCAGTCCTTATTTCAACACTGAAGCTTTCTTT. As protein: CASSPYFNTEAFF.

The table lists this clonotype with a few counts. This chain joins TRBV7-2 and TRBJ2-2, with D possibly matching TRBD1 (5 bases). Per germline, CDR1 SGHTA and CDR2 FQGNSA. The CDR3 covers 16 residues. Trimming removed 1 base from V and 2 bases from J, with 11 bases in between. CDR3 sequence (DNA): TGTGCCAGCAGCTTAGTGGCAGGGATTAACACCGGGGAGCTGTTTTTT. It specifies CASSLVAGINTGELFF.

The CDR3 DNA follows: TGCGCCAGCAGCCCTCTCGGGAAGCTCGCCTATGGCTACACCTTC. Amino acid sequence: CASSPLGKLAYGYTF. This chain uses TRBV5-1 with TRBJ1-2, with D unresolved. The CDR3 runs 15 residues. V was trimmed by 4 bases and J by 4 bases, leaving 17 bases between them. Germline assignment: CDR1 SGHRS and CDR2 YFSETQ.

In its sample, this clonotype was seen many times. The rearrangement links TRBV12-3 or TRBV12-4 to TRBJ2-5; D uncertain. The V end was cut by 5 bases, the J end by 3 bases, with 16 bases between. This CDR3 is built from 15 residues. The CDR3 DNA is TGTGCCAGCAGTCGCCTCGGCCTCGGAAAAGAGACCCAGTACTTC. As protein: CASSRLGLGKETQYF.

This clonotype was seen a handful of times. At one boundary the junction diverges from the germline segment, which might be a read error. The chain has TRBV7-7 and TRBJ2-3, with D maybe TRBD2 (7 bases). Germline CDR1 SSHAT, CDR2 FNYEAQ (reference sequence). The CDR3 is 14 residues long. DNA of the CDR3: TGTGCTAGCAGCTTAGGCGGGGGCGCAGATACGCAGTATTTT. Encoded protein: CASSLGGGADTQYF.

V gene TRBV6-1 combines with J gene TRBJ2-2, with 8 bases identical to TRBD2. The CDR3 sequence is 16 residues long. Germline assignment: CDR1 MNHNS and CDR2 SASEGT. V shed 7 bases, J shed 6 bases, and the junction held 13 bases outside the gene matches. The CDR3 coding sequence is TGTGCCAGCAAGCAGGCCGCGGGAGGTCCCCCCGGGGAGCTGTTTTTT. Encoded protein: CASKQAAGGPPGELFF.